This TCR beta chain was recovered during a study of T cell changes during pregnancy in multiple sclerosis. Clones were read by immunoSEQ multiplex PCR, and TCRdb kept only the in-frame ones, dropping some. This table holds around 85,000 clones, approximately 91% found once. Sequences were derived from PBMCs, sampled in the first trimester of pregnancy. This TCR was recovered from a female donor in good health, serving as a control in a pregnancy study. Some clones in this sample may be carry-over from other donors' samples.

CDR3: CASSPEGGSSYNEQFF. Here the CDR3 DNA reads TGTGCCAGCAGCCCTGAAGGCGGGAGCTCCTACAATGAGCAGTTCTTC. The rearrangement uses TRBV7-2 and TRBJ2-1, with 7 positions matching TRBD2. The CDR3 has 16 amino acids. The V and J ends lost 5 bases and 0 bases, in that order; junction bases with no gene match: 7. Looked up from germline, CDR1 is SGHTA and CDR2 is FQGNSA.